The 22 T cell receptor beta chains reported below all come from one sample, sequenced in a study of blood T cell repertoires in COVID-19. Assay: immunoSEQ multiplex PCR; the TCRdb copy retains only in-frame clones and omits some. The sample carries under 200,000 clones, about three quarters recorded once. Sequenced input: peripheral blood. These receptor sequences come from a man between 65 and 80 years old with acute or convalescent COVID-19.

The chain links TRBV5-8 to TRBJ2-7; maybe TRBD1 (5 bases). This CDR3 is 12 amino acids long. CDR1 SGHTS and CDR2 YDEGEE come from the germline V gene. V lost 4 bases and J 6 bases, leaving 11 bases between the germline ends. The CDR3 DNA sequence: TGTGCCAGCAGCCTGGACGACAGCGAGCAGTACTTC. The encoded protein is CASSLDDSEQYF.

This clone showed up just a few times. The V gene is TRBV24-1, the J gene TRBJ2-1; 7 bases fit TRBD2. With 7 bases clipped from V and 0 bases from J, the junction kept 5 bases outside the gene matches. The CDR3 has 15 residues. Germline V lookup: CDR1 KGHDR, CDR2 SFDVKD. DNA of the CDR3: TGTGCCACCAGCCTGGGGGGGAGCTCCTACAATGAGCAGTTCTTC. Its protein is CATSLGGSSYNEQFF.

The chain is built from TRBV7-2 and TRBJ2-7; TRBD2 aligns across 13 bases. With V trimmed by 5 bases and J by 7 bases, 8 bases remained unmatched. In germline, CDR1 is SGHTA, CDR2 FQGNSA. The CDR3 length is 15 residues. In nucleotides, the CDR3 is TGTGCCAGCAGCCGTACGGGACTAGCGGGACGAGAGCAGTACTTC. It codes for CASSRTGLAGREQYF.

This chain connects TRBV12-3 or TRBV12-4 to TRBJ1-1; TRBD1 matches 8 bases. This CDR3 has 13 residues. With V trimmed by 3 bases and J by 10 bases, 7 bases remained unmatched. CDR3 in amino acids: CASSLGQGARAFF. DNA of the CDR3: TGTGCCAGCAGTTTGGGCCAGGGGGCGCGAGCTTTCTTT.

The V call is TRBV28, the J call TRBJ2-3, with a possible D match to TRBD2 (6 bases). Per the germline V gene, CDR1 is MDHEN and CDR2 is SYDVKM. CDR3 length equals 15 residues. Between the trimmed V and J ends, which lost 5 bases and 4 bases, there was a span of 16 bases. CDR3 protein: CASSHFGGAADTQYF. The CDR3 DNA sequence: TGTGCCAGCAGTCACTTCGGGGGAGCAGCAGATACGCAGTATTTT.

This chain uses TRBV11-3 with TRBJ2-7; 11 positions match TRBD2. V lost 6 bases to trimming and J lost 2 bases; unmatched junction nucleotides: 6. The germline V gene has CDR1 SGHNT and CDR2 YENEEA. The CDR3 loop spans 15 amino acids. The CDR3, as DNA: TGTGCCAGCAGTACTAGCGGGGGTCGAGCCTACGAGCAGTACTTC. It translates to CASSTSGGRAYEQYF.

The rearrangement links TRBV21-1 to TRBJ1-6. TRBV21-1 is marked as a pseudogene. This CDR3 has 15 residues. Written as DNA, the CDR3 is TGTGCCAGCAGCAACTGGCCCGGGGATAATTCACCCCTCCACTTT. Residues: CASSNWPGDNSPLHF.

V gene TRBV15 combines with J gene TRBJ2-7; 12 bases agree with TRBD2. CDR3 length: 16 amino acids. V lost 3 bases and J lost 6; bases outside the gene matches: 9. Per the germline V gene, CDR1 is LNHNV and CDR2 is YYDKDF (reference sequence). The CDR3 bases are TGTGCCACCAGCAGCGCTAGCGGGAGGGCCTTGTTCGAGCAGTACTTC. Protein product: CATSSASGRALFEQYF.

The chain couples TRBV5-4 to TRBJ1-1; D perhaps matches TRBD1 (6 bases). The length of the CDR3 is 15 residues. The V and J ends lost 4 bases and 0 bases respectively, with 13 bases between them. The germline gives CDR1 SGHNT, CDR2 YYREEE (reference sequence). The DNA of the CDR3 is TGTGCCAGCAGCATTCCCAGGGGTGTGAACACTGAAGCTTTCTTT. Protein sequence: CASSIPRGVNTEAFF.

Concerning this clone itself: One end of the junction does not line up with germline, which may come from a read error. This sequence joins TRBV2 and TRBJ1-1; 9 positions agree with TRBD1. The CDR3 runs to 11 residues. CDR1 SNHLY and CDR2 FYNNEI come from the germline V gene. CDR3 sequence reads: CASTRQGGNVF. CDR3 nucleotide sequence: TGTGCCAGCACAAGACAGGGGGGGAATGTCTTT.

The J gene is TRBJ2-7, the V gene TRBV4-3; tentatively, D is TRBD1 (5 bases). This CDR3 is built from 16 residues. V shed 0 bases and J shed 5 bases, with 17 bases lying between them. CDR1 and CDR2 (germline): LGHNA, YSLEER. CDR3 protein: CASSQDVVAQGDEQYF. CDR3 DNA sequence: TGCGCCAGCAGCCAAGATGTAGTCGCGCAGGGCGACGAGCAGTACTTC.

The chain joins TRBV20-1 to TRBJ2-1; tentatively, D is TRBD2 (5 bases). Germline CDR1 is DFQATT and CDR2 is SNEGSKA (reference sequence). V was clipped by 0 bases and J by 14 bases, with 11 bases between them. The CDR3 length is 11 residues. CDR3 sequence reads: CSARDPTSEFF. CDR3 nucleotide sequence: TGCAGTGCTAGAGATCCAACTAGTGAGTTCTTC.

This clone was counted a single time. This chain uses TRBV30 with TRBJ2-5, with TRBD2 matching 8 bases. CDR3 length equals 14 residues. The V gene's germline CDR1 is GTSNPN and CDR2 SVGIG (reference sequence). V shed 3 bases and J 2 bases; nucleotides not matched to a gene: 5. The DNA for the CDR3 is TGTGCCTGGAGCGGCGGGAGGCCGCAAGAGACCCAGTACTTC. Protein sequence: CAWSGGRPQETQYF.

The chain uses TRBV6-5 and TRBJ1-2; TRBD1 aligns across 7 bases. V dropped 7 bases and J dropped 5; count of bases not matched to a gene: 7. The CDR3 runs 13 residues. Germline-derived CDR1 and CDR2 are MNHEY and SVGAGI. CDR3 DNA: TGTGCCAGCACCCACAGGGGCGGTTATGGCTACACCTTC. It codes for CASTHRGGYGYTF.

This sequence joins TRBV19 and TRBJ2-5; TRBD1 matches 9 bases. The CDR3 runs 15 residues. CDR1 and CDR2 (germline): LNHDA, SQIVND (reference sequence). The ends lost 9 bases at V and 5 bases at J; junction bases unmatched: 13. The CDR3 here is CASRSTGTGYETQYF. Here the CDR3 DNA reads TGTGCCAGCCGAAGCACCGGGACAGGGTACGAGACCCAGTACTTC.

This clone was recorded a few times. The chain has TRBV5-1 and TRBJ1-1; the D is unclear. Germline CDR1 SGHRS, CDR2 YFSETQ. V lost 2 bases, J lost 3 bases, and 8 bases lay in between. The length of the CDR3 is 13 residues. The CDR3 loop reads CASSFQDYTEAFF. DNA of the CDR3: TGCGCCAGCAGCTTCCAGGATTACACTGAAGCTTTCTTT.

The CDR3 bases are TGTGCCAGCAGCGGCAGGACAGGGGGCGGAAACACCATATATTTT. It specifies CASSGRTGGGNTIYF. The gene calls are TRBV7-2 and TRBJ1-3, with 11 bases that match TRBD1. With V trimmed by 5 bases and J by 4 bases, 4 bases remained unmatched. CDR3 length: 15 amino acids. CDR1 and CDR2 (germline): SGHTA, FQGNSA.

The V and J genes are TRBV7-3 and TRBJ2-1; TRBD2 matches 9 bases. Losses at the gene ends were 1 base for V and 6 bases for J; bases not matched to a gene: 4. This CDR3 has 15 amino acids. Germline V CDR1 and CDR2: SGHTA, FQGTGA. CDR3 sequence reads: CASSLSLAGFNEQFF. The CDR3 nucleotides are TGTGCCAGCAGCTTAAGCCTAGCGGGGTTCAATGAGCAGTTCTTC.

V usage is TRBV30 and J usage is TRBJ2-1; D is uncertain. The CDR3 length is 13 residues. CDR1 is GTSNPN, CDR2 SVGIG, per germline (reference sequence). Trimming removed 0 bases at V and 8 bases at J, with 11 bases between. CDR3 loop: CAWSVQMQDEQFF. The CDR3, as DNA: TGTGCCTGGAGTGTACAAATGCAGGATGAGCAGTTCTTC.

Worth noting for this clone: Its ends do not fully match the called genes, so a read error is possible. This chain links TRBV11-2 with TRBJ2-5; a possible D gene is TRBD1 (6 bases). The CDR3 extends over 15 amino acids. Per germline, CDR1 SGHAT and CDR2 FQNNGV. The CDR3 region is CASSLDRLHVETQYF. As DNA, the CDR3 is TGTGCCAGCAGCCTAGACAGGCTGCACGTGGAGACCCAGTACTTC. The full variable domain, with the rest looked up from reference TRBV11-2 and TRBJ2-5, is EAGVAQSPRYKIIEKRQSVAFWCNPISGHATLYWYQQILGQGPKLLIQFQNNGVVDDSQLPKDRFSAERLKGVDSTLKIQPAKLEDSAVYLCASSLDRLHVETQYFGPGTRLLVL.

The sample holds one count of this clone. The chain combines TRBV9 with TRBJ2-7; possibly TRBD2 for D (5 bases). The CDR3 has 14 residues. Trimming took off 0 bases at V and 2 bases at J, with 9 bases between the two ends. Per the germline V gene, CDR1 is SGDLS and CDR2 is YYNGEE. CDR3 sequence: CASSVGAGPYEQYF. The CDR3 nucleotides are TGTGCCAGCAGCGTAGGGGCGGGCCCCTACGAGCAGTACTTC.

The V call is TRBV2, the J call TRBJ1-2; 8 nucleotides line up with TRBD1. Germline values: CDR1 SNHLY, CDR2 FYNNEI. The V and J ends lost 8 bases and 4 bases, in that order; junction bases with no gene match: 9. This CDR3 is built from 14 residues. In nucleotides, the CDR3 is TGTGCCAGCCTACGGGACAGGAATACCTATGGCTACACCTTC. This encodes CASLRDRNTYGYTF. Based on the CDR3 plus reference TRBV2 and TRBJ1-2, the full variable domain is EPEVTQTPSHQVTQMGQEVILRCVPISNHLYFYWYRQILGQKVEFLVSFYNNEISEKSEIFDDQFSVERPDGSNFTLKIRSTKLEDSAMYFCASLRDRNTYGYTFGSGTRLTVV.